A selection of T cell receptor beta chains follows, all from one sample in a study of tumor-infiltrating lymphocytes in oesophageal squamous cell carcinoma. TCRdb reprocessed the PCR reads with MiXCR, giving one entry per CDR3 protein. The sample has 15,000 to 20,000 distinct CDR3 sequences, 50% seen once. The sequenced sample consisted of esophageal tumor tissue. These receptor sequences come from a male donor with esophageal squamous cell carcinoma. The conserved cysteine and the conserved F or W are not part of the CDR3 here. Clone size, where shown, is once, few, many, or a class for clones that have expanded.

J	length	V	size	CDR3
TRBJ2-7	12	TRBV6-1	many	ASSPGLFPYEQY
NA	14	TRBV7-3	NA	ASSFAQGADTGELF
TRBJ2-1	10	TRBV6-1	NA	ASISVYNEQF
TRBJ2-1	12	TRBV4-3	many	ASSQALDQNEQF
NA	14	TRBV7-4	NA	ASSLGGTGGQETQY
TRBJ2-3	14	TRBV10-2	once	ASSVGTSGSTDTQY
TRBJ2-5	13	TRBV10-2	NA	ASSETQGPQETQY
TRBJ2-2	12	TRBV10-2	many	ASSGTGGTGELF
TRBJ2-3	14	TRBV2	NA	ASKRLAGGPVDTQY
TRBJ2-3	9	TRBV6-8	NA	AITSGSLEY
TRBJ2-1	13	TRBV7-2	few	ASRTRGSSYNEQF
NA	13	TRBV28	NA	ASSSPRDREPEQY
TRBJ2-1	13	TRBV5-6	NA	ASSLWDRTYNEQF
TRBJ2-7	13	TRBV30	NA	AWSVAGEMSSPLH
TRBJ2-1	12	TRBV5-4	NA	ASSTSGSLHEQF
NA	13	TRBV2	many	ASRLGTTENYEQY
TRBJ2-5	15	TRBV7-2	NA	ASSLVSSGRAWETQY
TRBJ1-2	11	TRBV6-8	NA	ASSLQGLYGYT
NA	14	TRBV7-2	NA	ASSLASGLVENEQF
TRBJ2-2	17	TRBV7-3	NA	ASSAGLAGDIPNTGELF
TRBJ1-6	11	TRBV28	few	ASSDSWNSPLH
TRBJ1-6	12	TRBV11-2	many	ASSWTDNNSPLH
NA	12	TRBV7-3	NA	ASSPGQGRFEQY
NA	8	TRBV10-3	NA	ATWDRGQF
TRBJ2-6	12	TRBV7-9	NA	ASSLSPAASPLH
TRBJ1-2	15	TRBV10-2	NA	ASSERTPVPLGDGYT
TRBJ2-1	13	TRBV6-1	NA	ASKGGHLEPNEQF
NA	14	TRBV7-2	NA	ASSWLAGGPLNEQF
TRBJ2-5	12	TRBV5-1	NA	ASSLGQGGETQY
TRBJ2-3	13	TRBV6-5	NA	ASSARGLSTDTQY
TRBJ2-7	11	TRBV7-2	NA	ASSFNSYYEQY
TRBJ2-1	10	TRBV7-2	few	ASSLRMHEQF
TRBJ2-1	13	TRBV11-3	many	ASSRLGSSYNEQF
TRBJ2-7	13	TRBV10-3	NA	AISPTGPNSYEQY
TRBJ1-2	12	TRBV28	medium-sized	ASTTGTVTYGYT
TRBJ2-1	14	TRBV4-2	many	ASSQATSGSVYEQF
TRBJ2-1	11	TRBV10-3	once	ATKLELYNEQF
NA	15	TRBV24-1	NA	ATSTNAGLAPRGEQF
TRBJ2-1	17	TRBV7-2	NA	ASSLARVGGTGSYNEQF
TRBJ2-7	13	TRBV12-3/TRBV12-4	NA	ASKKPGQGSHEQY
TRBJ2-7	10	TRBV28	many	ASSISFVGQY
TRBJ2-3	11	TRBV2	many	ASSEALRDTQY
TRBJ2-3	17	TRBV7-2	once	ASSLSGTSGRPDLDTQY
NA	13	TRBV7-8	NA	ASSSSGTGTYEQY
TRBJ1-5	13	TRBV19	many	ASSTIGTANQPQH
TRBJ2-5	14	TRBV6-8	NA	ASSVGTGGIQETQY
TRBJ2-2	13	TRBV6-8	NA	ASSGATSLAGELF
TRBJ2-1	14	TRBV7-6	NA	ASSENRGAHTGELY
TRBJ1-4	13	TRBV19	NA	ASSIILTGNEKLF
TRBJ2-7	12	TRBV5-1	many	ASSRAGAQNEQY
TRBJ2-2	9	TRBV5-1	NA	ASWGAGELF
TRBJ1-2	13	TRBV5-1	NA	ASSLAARQSYGYT
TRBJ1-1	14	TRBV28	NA	ASSSESRPGNTEAF
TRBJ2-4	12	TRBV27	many	ASSLLAGKNIQY